The 6 T cell receptor beta chains below all came from one sample that was sequenced in a study of vaccination and CD4 T cells after COVID-19. Treatment here: approximately nine-day PBMC culture with coronavirus spike peptide pools or control peptides (ViraFEST assay). Cultured CD4+ T cells had their DNA profiled by the Oncomine TCR Beta short-read assay. TCRdb recomputed calls from the PCR reads with MiXCR, one row per CDR3 protein. This sample has approximately 21,000 distinct CDR3 sequences, with 50% to 70% found just once. Their antigen targets remain unknown. This sample comprised CD4+ T cells from blood, cultured in vitro, obtained after SARS-CoV-2 vaccination. The origin of the receptors is a human donor who received a COVID-19 vaccine.

The chain has TRBV4-1 and TRBJ1-2; D unclear. V was shortened by 1 base and J by 2 bases, with 8 bases between the two germline ends. The CDR3 is 14 residues long. CDR1 is MGHRA and CDR2 is YSYEKL in the germline V gene. The CDR3 is CASSQGERNYGYTF. The CDR3 DNA is TGCGCCAGCAGCCAAGGTGAGAGGAACTATGGCTACACCTTC.

J is TRBJ2-2 and V is TRBV7-6, with 11 bases fitting TRBD2. Germline V gives CDR1 SGHVS, CDR2 FNYEAQ. The CDR3 is 18 amino acids. The V segment lost 1 base and the J segment 0 bases; nucleotides outside the gene matches: 4. The CDR3 bases are TGTGCCAGCAGCTTAGTCACTAGCGGGGGACCGAACACCGGGGAGCTGTTTTTT. As protein: CASSLVTSGGPNTGELFF.

This chain uses TRBV7-2 with TRBJ1-6, with D unclear. The germline gives CDR1 SGHTA, CDR2 FQGNSA. This CDR3 region has 14 residues. V shed 2 bases and J shed 4 bases, with 6 bases lying between them. The CDR3 DNA reads as TGTGCCAGCAGCTTATCAGTGTATAATTCACCCCTCCACTTT. This translates into CASSLSVYNSPLHF.

The gene calls are TRBV15 and TRBJ1-6; D ambiguous. Germline values: CDR1 LNHNV, CDR2 YYDKDF (reference sequence). The CDR3 extends over 13 amino acids. V lost 0 bases to trimming and J lost 10 bases, with 7 bases between them. CDR3 residues: CATSRDFGSPLHF. The CDR3 DNA follows: TGTGCCACCAGCAGAGATTTCGGGTCACCCCTCCACTTT.

The chain couples TRBV11-3 to TRBJ1-6; the match to TRBD1 covers 9 bases. The junction had 5 bases not matched to a gene; V was cut back by 5 bases and J by 6 bases. Germline loops: CDR1 SGHNT, CDR2 YENEEA. This CDR3 contains 15 residues. The CDR3 DNA follows: TGTGCCAGCAGCCCTCCGGGACAGGGTAATTCACCCCTCCACTTT. Its protein is CASSPPGQGNSPLHF.

This rearrangement joins TRBV5-1 to TRBJ1-6; 7 bases are a match to TRBD1. Per germline, CDR1 SGHRS and CDR2 YFSETQ. The CDR3 has 14 residues. Trimming at V came to 2 bases and at J to 9 bases, leaving 5 bases not matched to a gene. The CDR3 spells CASSLGQDFSPLHF. The CDR3 DNA reads as TGCGCCAGCAGCTTAGGACAGGACTTTTCACCCCTCCACTTT.